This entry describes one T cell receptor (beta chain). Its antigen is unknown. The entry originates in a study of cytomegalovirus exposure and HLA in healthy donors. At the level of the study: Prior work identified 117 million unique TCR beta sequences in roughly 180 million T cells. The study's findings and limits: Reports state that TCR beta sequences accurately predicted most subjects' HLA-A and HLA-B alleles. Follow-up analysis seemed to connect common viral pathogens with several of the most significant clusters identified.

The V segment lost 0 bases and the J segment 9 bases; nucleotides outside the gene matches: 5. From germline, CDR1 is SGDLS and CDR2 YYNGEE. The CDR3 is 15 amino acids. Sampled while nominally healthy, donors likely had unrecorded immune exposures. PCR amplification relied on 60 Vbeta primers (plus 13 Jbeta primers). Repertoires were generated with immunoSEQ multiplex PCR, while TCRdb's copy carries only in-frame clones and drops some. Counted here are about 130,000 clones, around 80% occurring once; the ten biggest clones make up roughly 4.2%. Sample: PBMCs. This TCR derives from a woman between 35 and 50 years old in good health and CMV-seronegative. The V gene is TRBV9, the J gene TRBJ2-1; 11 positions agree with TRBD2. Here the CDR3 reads CASSVDSGGAIEQFF. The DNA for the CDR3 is TGTGCCAGCAGCGTAGATAGCGGGGGGGCCATTGAGCAGTTCTTC.